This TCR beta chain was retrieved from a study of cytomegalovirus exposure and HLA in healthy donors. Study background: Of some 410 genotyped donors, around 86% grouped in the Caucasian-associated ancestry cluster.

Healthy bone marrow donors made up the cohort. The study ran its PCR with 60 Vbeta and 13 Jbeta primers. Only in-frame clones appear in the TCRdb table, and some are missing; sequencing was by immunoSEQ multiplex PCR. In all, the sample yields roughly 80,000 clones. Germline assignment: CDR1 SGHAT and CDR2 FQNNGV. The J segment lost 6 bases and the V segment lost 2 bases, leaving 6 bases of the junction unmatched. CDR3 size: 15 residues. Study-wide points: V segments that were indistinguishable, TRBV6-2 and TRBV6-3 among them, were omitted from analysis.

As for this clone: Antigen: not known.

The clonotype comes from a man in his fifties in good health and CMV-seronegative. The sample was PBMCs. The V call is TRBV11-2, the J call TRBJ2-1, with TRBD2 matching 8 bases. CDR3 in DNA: TGTGCCAGCAGCTTATACGGGGGGGCGGGCAATGAGCAGTTCTTC. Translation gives CASSLYGGAGNEQFF.